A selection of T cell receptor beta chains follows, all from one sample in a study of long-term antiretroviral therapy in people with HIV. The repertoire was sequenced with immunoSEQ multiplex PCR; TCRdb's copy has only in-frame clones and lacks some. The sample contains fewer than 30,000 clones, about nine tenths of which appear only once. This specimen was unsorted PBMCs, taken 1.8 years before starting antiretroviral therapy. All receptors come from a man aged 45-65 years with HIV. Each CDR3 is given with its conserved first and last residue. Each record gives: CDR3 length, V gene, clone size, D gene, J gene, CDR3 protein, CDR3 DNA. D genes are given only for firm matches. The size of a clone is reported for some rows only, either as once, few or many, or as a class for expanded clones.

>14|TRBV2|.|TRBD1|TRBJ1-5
CARPKGQNNQPQHF
TGTGCCAGACCAAAGGGACAGAATAATCAGCCCCAGCATTTT
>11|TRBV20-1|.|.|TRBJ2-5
CSAREGEAQYF
TGCAGTGCTAGAGAGGGCGAGGCCCAGTACTTC
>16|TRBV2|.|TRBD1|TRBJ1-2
CASSDPPGQGSYGYTF
TGTGCCAGCAGTGACCCCCCGGGACAGGGGAGCTATGGCTACACCTTC
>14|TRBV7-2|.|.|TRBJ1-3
CASSQYRAGNTIYF
TGTGCCAGCAGTCAATACAGGGCTGGAAACACCATATATTTT
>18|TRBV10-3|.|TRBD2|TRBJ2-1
CAISELRVELALNNEQFF
TGTGCCATCAGTGAGCTCCGGGTGGAACTAGCGCTTAACAATGAGCAGTTCTTC
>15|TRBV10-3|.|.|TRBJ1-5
CAISPHSDGSQPQHF
TGTGCCATCAGTCCCCATTCCGACGGAAGTCAGCCCCAGCATTTT
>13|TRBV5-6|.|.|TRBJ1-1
CASSLYWNTEAFF
TGTGCCAGCAGCTTGTACTGGAACACTGAAGCTTTCTTT
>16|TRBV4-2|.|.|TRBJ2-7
CASSQEDRDESYEQYF
TGTGCCAGCAGCCAAGAAGATAGGGACGAGTCCTACGAGCAGTACTTC
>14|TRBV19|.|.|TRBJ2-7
CASAPLLASYEQYF
TGTGCCAGTGCCCCCCTTCTAGCGTCCTACGAGCAGTACTTC
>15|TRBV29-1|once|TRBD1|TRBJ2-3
CSVYGDRGSTDTQYF
TGCAGCGTTTATGGGGACAGGGGGTCTACAGATACGCAGTATTTT
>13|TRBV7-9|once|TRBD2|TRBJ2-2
CASSFAGAGELFF
TGTGCCAGCAGCTTTGCGGGGGCCGGGGAGCTGTTTTTT
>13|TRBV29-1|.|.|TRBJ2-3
CSVSGRATDTQYF
TGCAGCGTTTCCGGACGGGCCACGGATACGCAGTATTTT
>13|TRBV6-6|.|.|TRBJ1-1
CATHRVMNTEAFF
TGTGCCACGCACAGGGTCATGAACACTGAAGCTTTCTTT
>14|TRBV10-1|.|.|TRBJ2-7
CASSEKVGGPEQYF
TGCGCCAGCAGTGAGAAGGTGGGGGGCCCCGAGCAGTACTTC
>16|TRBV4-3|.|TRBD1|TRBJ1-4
CASSQATGTGREKLFF
TGCGCCAGCAGCCAAGCCACCGGGACAGGGCGAGAAAAACTGTTTTTT
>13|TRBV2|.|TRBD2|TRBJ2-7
CAEGGGGSYEQYF
TGTGCCGAGGGCGGCGGGGGCTCCTACGAGCAGTACTTC
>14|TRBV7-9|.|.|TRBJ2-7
CASSLDPLRNEQYF
TGTGCCAGCAGCTTAGATCCCCTTCGCAACGAGCAGTACTTC
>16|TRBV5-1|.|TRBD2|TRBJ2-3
CASSLAQRGGKDTQYF
TGCGCCAGCAGCTTGGCCCAGCGGGGGGGCAAGGATACGCAGTATTTT
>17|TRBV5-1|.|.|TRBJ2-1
CASSLGITTPQGAEQFF
TGCGCCAGCAGCTTGGGTATAACAACACCTCAGGGCGCTGAGCAGTTCTTC
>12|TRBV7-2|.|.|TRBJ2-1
CASSWGGNEQFF
TGTGCCAGCAGCTGGGGCGGGAATGAGCAGTTCTTC
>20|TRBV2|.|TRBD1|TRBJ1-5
CASSSVLGGQGPYSNQPQHF
TGTGCCAGCAGTTCCGTCCTAGGGGGACAGGGGCCTTATAGCAATCAGCCCCAGCATTTT
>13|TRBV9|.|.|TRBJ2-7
CASSVGVSYEQYF
TGTGCCAGCAGCGTAGGGGTCTCCTACGAGCAGTACTTC
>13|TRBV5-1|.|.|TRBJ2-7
CASSTTGSDEQYF
TGCGCCAGCAGCACTACAGGGAGCGACGAGCAGTACTTC
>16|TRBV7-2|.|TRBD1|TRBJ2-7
CASSWTGGQGAYEQYF
TGTGCCAGCAGCTGGACCGGAGGACAGGGGGCCTACGAGCAGTACTTC
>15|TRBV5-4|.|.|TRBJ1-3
CASSLASTGRNTIYF
TGTGCCAGCAGCTTGGCCAGCACAGGGAGGAACACCATATATTTT
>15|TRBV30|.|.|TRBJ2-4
CAWSVKGVAKNIQYF
TGTGCCTGGAGTGTGAAGGGGGTAGCCAAAAACATTCAGTACTTC
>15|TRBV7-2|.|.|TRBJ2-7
CASSRPYQGSYEQYF
TGTGCCAGCAGTCGTCCTTATCAGGGAAGCTACGAGCAGTACTTC
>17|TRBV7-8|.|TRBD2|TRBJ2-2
CASSLEGGARYTGELFF
TGTGCCAGCAGCTTAGAGGGAGGGGCGCGGTACACCGGGGAGCTGTTTTTT
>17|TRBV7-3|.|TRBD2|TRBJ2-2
CASSPTSGVPNTGELFF
TGTGCCAGCAGCCCGACTAGCGGGGTCCCGAACACCGGGGAGCTGTTTTTT
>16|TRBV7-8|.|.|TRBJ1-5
CASTNAGGPFNQPQHF
TGTGCCAGCACCAACGCGGGGGGCCCCTTTAATCAGCCCCAGCATTTT
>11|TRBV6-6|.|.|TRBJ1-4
CASSYDEKLFF
TGTGCCAGCAGTTACGATGAAAAACTGTTTTTT
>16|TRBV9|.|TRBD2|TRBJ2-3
CASSGLAGGSTDTQYF
TGTGCCAGCAGCGGACTAGCGGGGGGCTCCACAGATACGCAGTATTTT
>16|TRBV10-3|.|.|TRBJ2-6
CAISDWGGSGANVLTF
TGTGCCATCAGTGATTGGGGTGGCTCTGGGGCCAACGTCCTGACTTTC
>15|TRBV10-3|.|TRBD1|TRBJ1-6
CAISLDRGLNSPLHF
TGTGCCATCAGCCTGGACAGGGGGCTTAATTCACCCCTCCACTTT
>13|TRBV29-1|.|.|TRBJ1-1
CSVGNGLNTEAFF
TGCAGCGTTGGAAACGGCCTGAACACTGAAGCTTTCTTT
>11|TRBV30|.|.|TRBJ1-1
CAWSPGREAFF
TGTGCCTGGAGTCCAGGGAGAGAAGCTTTCTTT
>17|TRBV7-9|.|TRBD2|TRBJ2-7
CASSSRSGRSLSYEQYF
TGTGCCAGCAGCTCCAGGAGCGGGAGGTCCCTTTCCTACGAGCAGTACTTC
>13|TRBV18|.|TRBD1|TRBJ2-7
CASSPTNRGEQYF
TGTGCCAGCTCACCGACGAACAGGGGCGAGCAGTACTTC
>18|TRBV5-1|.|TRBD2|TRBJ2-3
CASSGGLAGVYSTDTQYF
TGCGCCAGCAGCGGGGGACTAGCGGGAGTCTATAGCACAGATACGCAGTATTTT
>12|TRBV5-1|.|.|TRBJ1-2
CASSLARNGYTF
TGCGCCAGCAGCTTGGCCAGGAACGGCTACACCTTC
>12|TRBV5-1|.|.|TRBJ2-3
CASSVDTDTQYF
TGCGCCAGCAGCGTGGACACAGATACGCAGTATTTT
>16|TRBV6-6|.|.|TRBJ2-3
CASSYPRQESTDTQYF
TGTGCCAGCAGTTACCCTCGACAGGAGAGCACAGATACGCAGTATTTT
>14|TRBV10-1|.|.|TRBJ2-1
CASSGHSSYNEQFF
TGCGCCAGCAGCGGACATAGCTCCTACAATGAGCAGTTCTTC
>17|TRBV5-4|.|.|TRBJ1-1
CASSLVGGAPLSTEAFF
TGTGCCAGCAGCTTGGTTGGGGGCGCGCCTTTATCCACTGAAGCTTTCTTT
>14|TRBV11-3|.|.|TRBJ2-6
CASSPSVGANVLTF
TGTGCCAGCAGCCCCTCGGTTGGGGCCAACGTCCTGACTTTC
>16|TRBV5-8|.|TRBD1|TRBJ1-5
CASSLWGDRGNQPQHF
TGTGCCAGCAGCTTGTGGGGTGACAGGGGCAATCAGCCCCAGCATTTT
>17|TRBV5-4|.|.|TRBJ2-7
CASSLAPPSGGLYEQYF
TGTGCCAGCAGCTTAGCCCCTCCCTCAGGTGGCCTGTACGAGCAGTACTTC
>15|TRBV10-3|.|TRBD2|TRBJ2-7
CAISGSGGAFHEQYF
TGTGCCATCAGTGGTAGCGGGGGGGCTTTCCACGAGCAGTACTTC
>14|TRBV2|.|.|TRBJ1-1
CASSPTRGDTEAFF
TGTGCCAGCAGTCCAACACGGGGAGACACTGAAGCTTTCTTT
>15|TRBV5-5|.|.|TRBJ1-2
CASSLGPQVYYGYTF
TGTGCCAGCAGCTTGGGCCCGCAGGTGTACTATGGCTACACCTTC
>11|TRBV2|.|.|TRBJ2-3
CASSNTDTQYF
TGTGCCAGCAGCAACACAGATACGCAGTATTTT
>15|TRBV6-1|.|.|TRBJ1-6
CASIRGVGYNSPLHF
TGTGCCAGCATTCGGGGGGTGGGCTATAATTCACCCCTCCACTTT
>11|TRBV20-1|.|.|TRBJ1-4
CSARGGEKLFF
TGCAGTGCTAGAGGGGGTGAAAAACTGTTTTTT
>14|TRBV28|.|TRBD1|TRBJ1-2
CASSLNQGARGYTF
TGTGCCAGCAGTTTAAATCAGGGGGCGCGTGGCTACACCTTC
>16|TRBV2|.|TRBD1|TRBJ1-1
CASSAPGQGRNTEAFF
TGTGCCAGCAGTGCCCCGGGACAGGGCCGGAACACTGAAGCTTTCTTT
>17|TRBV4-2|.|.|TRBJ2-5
CASSQGRNRVVQETQYF
TGTGCCAGCAGCCAAGGGAGGAACAGGGTTGTGCAGGAGACCCAGTACTTC
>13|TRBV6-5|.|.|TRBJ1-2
CASRLHGSYGYTF
TGTGCCAGCAGACTACATGGAAGCTATGGCTACACCTTC
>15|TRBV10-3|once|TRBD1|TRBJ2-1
CAISNTGQGGNEQFF
TGTGCCATCAGTAATACGGGACAGGGTGGCAATGAGCAGTTCTTC
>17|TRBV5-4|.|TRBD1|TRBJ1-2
CASSLVGQGPTNYGYTF
TGTGCCAGCAGCTTGGTGGGACAGGGGCCAACTAACTATGGCTACACCTTC